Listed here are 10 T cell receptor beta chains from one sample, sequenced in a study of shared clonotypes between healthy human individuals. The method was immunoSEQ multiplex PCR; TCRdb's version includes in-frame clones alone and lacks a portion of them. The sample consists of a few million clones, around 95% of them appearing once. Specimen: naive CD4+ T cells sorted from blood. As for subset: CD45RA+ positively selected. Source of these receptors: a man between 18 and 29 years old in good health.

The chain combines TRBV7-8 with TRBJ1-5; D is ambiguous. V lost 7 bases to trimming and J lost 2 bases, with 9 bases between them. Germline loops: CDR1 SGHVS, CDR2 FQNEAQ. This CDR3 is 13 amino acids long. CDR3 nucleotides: TGTGCCAGCACAACGGTAGGCAATCAGCCCCAGCATTTT. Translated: CASTTVGNQPQHF.

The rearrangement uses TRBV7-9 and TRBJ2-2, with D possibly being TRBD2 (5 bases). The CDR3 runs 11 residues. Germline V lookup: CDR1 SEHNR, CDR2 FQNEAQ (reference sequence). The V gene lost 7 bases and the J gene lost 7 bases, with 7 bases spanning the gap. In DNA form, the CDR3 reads TGTGCCAGCACCCGGGGCGGGGAGCTGTTTTTT. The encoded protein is CASTRGGELFF.

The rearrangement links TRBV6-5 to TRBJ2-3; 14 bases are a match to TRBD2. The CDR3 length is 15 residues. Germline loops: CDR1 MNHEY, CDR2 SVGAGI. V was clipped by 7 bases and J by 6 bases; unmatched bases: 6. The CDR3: CASTPTSGRVDTQYF. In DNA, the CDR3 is TGTGCCAGCACACCGACTAGCGGGAGGGTGGATACGCAGTATTTT.

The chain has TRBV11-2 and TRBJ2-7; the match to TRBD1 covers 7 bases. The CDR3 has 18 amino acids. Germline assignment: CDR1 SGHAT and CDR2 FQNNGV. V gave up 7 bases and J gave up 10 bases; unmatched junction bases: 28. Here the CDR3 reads CASILMEVDPGQTTRQYF. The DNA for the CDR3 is TGTGCCAGCATATTAATGGAAGTCGACCCGGGACAGACTACGAGACAGTACTTC. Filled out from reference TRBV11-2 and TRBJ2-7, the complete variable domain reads EAGVAQSPRYKIIEKRQSVAFWCNPISGHATLYWYQQILGQGPKLLIQFQNNGVVDDSQLPKDRFSAERLKGVDSTLKIQPAKLEDSAVYLCASILMEVDPGQTTRQYFGPGTRLTVT.

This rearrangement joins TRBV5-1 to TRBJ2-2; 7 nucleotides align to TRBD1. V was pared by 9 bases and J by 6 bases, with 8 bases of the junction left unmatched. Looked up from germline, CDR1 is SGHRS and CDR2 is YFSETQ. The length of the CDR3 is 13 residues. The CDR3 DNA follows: TGCGCCACTCCTACAGGGGTGCCCGGGGAGCTGTTTTTT. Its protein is CATPTGVPGELFF.

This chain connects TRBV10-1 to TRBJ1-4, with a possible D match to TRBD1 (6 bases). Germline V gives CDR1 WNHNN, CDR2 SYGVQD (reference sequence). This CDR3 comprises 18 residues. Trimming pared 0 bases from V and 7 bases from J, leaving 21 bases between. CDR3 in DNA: TGCGCCAGCAGTGAGTCGAATTCTCGCGACAGGTTAGTTGAAAAACTGTTTTTT. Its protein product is CASSESNSRDRLVEKLFF.

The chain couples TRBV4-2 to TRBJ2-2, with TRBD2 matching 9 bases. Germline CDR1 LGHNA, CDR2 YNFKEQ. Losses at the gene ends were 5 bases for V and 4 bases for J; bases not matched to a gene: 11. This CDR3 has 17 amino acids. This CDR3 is CASSTLAGTLLTGELFF. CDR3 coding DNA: TGTGCCAGCAGCACCCTAGCGGGAACACTCCTCACCGGGGAGCTGTTTTTT.

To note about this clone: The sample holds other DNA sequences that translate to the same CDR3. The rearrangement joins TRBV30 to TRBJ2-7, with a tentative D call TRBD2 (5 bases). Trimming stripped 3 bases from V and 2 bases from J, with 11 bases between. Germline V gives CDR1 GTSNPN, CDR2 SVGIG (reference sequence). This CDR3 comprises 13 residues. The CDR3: CAWSGGLAYEQYF. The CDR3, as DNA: TGTGCCTGGAGCGGCGGACTGGCCTACGAGCAGTACTTC.

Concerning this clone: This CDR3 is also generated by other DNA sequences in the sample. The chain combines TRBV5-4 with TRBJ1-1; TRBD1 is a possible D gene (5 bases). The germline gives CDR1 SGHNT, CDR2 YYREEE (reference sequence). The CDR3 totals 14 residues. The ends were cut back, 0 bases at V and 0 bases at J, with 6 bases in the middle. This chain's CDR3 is CASSLEGLNTEAFF. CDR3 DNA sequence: TGTGCCAGCAGCTTGGAGGGACTGAACACTGAAGCTTTCTTT.

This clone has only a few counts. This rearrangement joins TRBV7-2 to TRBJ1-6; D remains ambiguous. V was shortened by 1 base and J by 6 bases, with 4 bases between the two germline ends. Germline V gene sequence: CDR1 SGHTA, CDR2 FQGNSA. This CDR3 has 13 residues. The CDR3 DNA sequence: TGTGCCAGCAGCTTAGAGCCTAATTCACCCCTCCACTTT. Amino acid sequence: CASSLEPNSPLHF.